This T cell receptor beta chain was captured by sequencing in a study of blood T cell repertoires in COVID-19. TCRdb's copy holds only in-frame clones and misses some; the assay was immunoSEQ multiplex PCR. This repertoire shows roughly 49,000 clones, approximately 89% found once; its top ten account for 4.9%. Deletions cut 0 bases from V and 3 bases from J, with 8 bases between. This CDR3 contains 14 residues. Per the germline V gene, CDR1 is LNHNV and CDR2 is YYDKDF (reference sequence). Sequencing was done on a sample of peripheral blood. This clonotype was sampled from a man between 60 and 75 years old with active COVID-19. The rearrangement uses TRBV15 and TRBJ1-1; the D is unclear. CDR3 amino acids: CATSRDPRDTEAFF. The CDR3 DNA is TGTGCCACCAGCAGAGATCCGAGGGACACTGAAGCTTTCTTT.